The rows below give T cell receptor beta chains drawn from one sample of a study of CXCR3-negative and CXCR3-positive naive CD8 T cells. TCRdb reprocessed the 5' RACE reads, with one entry per CDR3 protein and no DNA. The sample data list 45,000 to 70,000 distinct CDR3 sequences. Sequencing input: memory CD8+ T cells from blood. These receptors all stem from a human donor in good health. Some clones in this sample may be carry-over from other donors' samples. Each CDR3 is given with its conserved first and last residue. Size is stated for part of the rows, as once, few or many counts, or as a class when the clone is expanded.

V,length,size,J,CDR3
TRBV7-8,15,.,TRBJ2-3,CAVQASGLLTDTQYF
TRBV7-9,12,.,TRBJ1-2,CASSLGGLDYTF
TRBV29-1,15,.,TRBJ2-2,CSVVPSGSGTGELFF
TRBV19,11,.,TRBJ2-1,CASSIGGEQFF
TRBV6-6,14,.,TRBJ2-7,CASSFGAGDYEQYF
TRBV5-1,14,.,TRBJ2-7,CASSFTSGEDEQYF
TRBV12-3/TRBV12-4,14,.,TRBJ2-7,CASSQTSVYYEQYF
TRBV12-3/TRBV12-4,17,.,TRBJ2-1,CASILGPRPSSYNEQFF
TRBV29-1,14,.,TRBJ2-7,CSVEGRDRGDEQYF
TRBV29-1,12,.,TRBJ2-1,CSVEGDKVGQFF
TRBV3-1,17,.,TRBJ1-1,CASSPHRDRGLNTEAFF
TRBV7-9,12,.,TRBJ2-7,CASSGQSNEQYF
TRBV10-3,12,.,TRBJ2-7,CAIKTVSYEQYF
TRBV27,14,.,TRBJ2-7,CASSLSAGDREQYF
TRBV9,14,.,TRBJ1-1,CASSVVDWDTEAFF
TRBV7-9,12,.,TRBJ1-2,CASSSGSYGYTF
TRBV19,14,.,TRBJ2-3,CASSEDRGTDTQYF
TRBV30,14,.,TRBJ2-1,CAWSPLADYNEQFF
TRBV7-2,13,.,TRBJ2-7,CASTTASSYEQYF
TRBV27,16,.,TRBJ2-7,CASSLSRGDLGYEQYF
TRBV7-9,14,.,TRBJ2-7,CASSSGASGYEQYF
TRBV12-3/TRBV12-4,15,.,TRBJ1-2,CASSSSGTPNYGYTF
TRBV5-1,13,.,TRBJ2-1,CASSSGQYNEQFF
TRBV27,18,.,TRBJ2-7,CASSLTGTGSPPTYEQYF
TRBV7-3,18,.,TRBJ2-2,CASSPLLAGGRNTGELFF
TRBV28,14,.,TRBJ2-4,CASSASLAKNIQYF
TRBV4-3,16,.,TRBJ1-3,CASSQDFGGPGNTIYF
TRBV25-1,13,medium-sized,TRBJ1-2,CASSATENYGYTF
TRBV14,16,.,TRBJ2-1,CASSQEMGVPGVEQFF
TRBV6-5,15,.,TRBJ2-1,CASSATSGGPQEQFF
TRBV5-6,14,.,TRBJ2-1,CASSLRAGYNEQFF